This entry lists 13 T cell receptor beta chains sequenced from one sample in a study of vaccination and CD4 T cells after COVID-19 (dated by TCRdb to 2021 to 2024). For these receptors, no antigen is known. Libraries came from PCR. Reads for this sample came from an Illumina iSeq 100. TCR sequencing of DNA from cultured CD4+ T cells used the Oncomine TCR Beta short-read assay at the Johns Hopkins FTIC core. TCRdb passed the public sequencing reads through fastp at Q25 and MiXCR, retaining productive beta sequences. Rows matching on CDR3 protein sequence are summarized as one entry with the most common DNA and genes. The sample profile shows tens of thousands of distinct CDR3 sequences; around 50% of them were found once. In total, the top ten clones hold roughly 27% of the sample. The treatment or condition label, read with the paper, signifies: roughly 11-day PBMC culture with coronavirus spike peptide pools or control peptides (ViraFEST assay).

The sample here was CD4+ T cells from blood, cultured in vitro, taken before SARS-CoV-2 vaccination. These receptors originate from a human donor who received a COVID-19 vaccine.

The rearrangement uses TRBV23-1 and TRBJ1-6; 8 bases fit TRBD1. TRBV23-1 falls under the ORF class, with uncertain function. J lost 7 bases, V lost 0 bases, and 14 bases had no gene match. This CDR3 contains 19 residues. This CDR3 reads CASSQSKPGQDKANSPLHF. As DNA, the CDR3 is TGCGCCAGCAGTCAATCTAAACCGGGACAGGATAAGGCCAATTCACCCCTCCACTTT.

The chain joins TRBV15 to TRBJ2-7; 10 positions match TRBD2. The CDR3 extends over 16 amino acids. V lost 5 bases to trimming and J lost 0 bases; unmatched junction nucleotides: 7. CDR1 LNHNV and CDR2 YYDKDF come from the germline V gene (reference sequence). The CDR3 sequence is CATSRGLAGGSYEQYF. The CDR3 nucleotides read TGTGCCACCAGCCGGGGATTAGCGGGAGGCTCCTACGAGCAGTACTTC.

This rearrangement joins TRBV30 to TRBJ2-1; a possible D gene is TRBD1 (7 bases). From germline, CDR1 is GTSNPN and CDR2 SVGIG (reference sequence). The ends were cut back, 5 bases at V and 12 bases at J, with 14 bases in the middle. CDR3 length: 11 amino acids. The CDR3 region is CAWLAGGGQFF. CDR3 bases: TGTGCCTGGCTGGCAGGGGGAGGGCAGTTCTTC.

The gene calls are TRBV6-1 and TRBJ2-5; D is unresolved. V was clipped by 7 bases and J by 5 bases, with 8 bases between them. Germline assignment: CDR1 MNHNS and CDR2 SASEGT. The CDR3 is 11 residues long. CDR3 bases: TGTGCCAGCAAAAGGGTCGAGACCCAGTACTTC. Translating it yields CASKRVETQYF.

This chain uses TRBV10-1 with TRBJ2-5, with D possibly TRBD1 on 6 matching bases. This CDR3 spans 15 amino acids. Trimming removed 3 bases at V and 1 base at J, with 12 bases between. Germline V CDR1 and CDR2: WNHNN, SYGVQD (reference sequence). The CDR3 DNA follows: TGCGCCAGCAGTGAACAGGGATCTCGCCAAGAGACCCAGTACTTC. Its translation is CASSEQGSRQETQYF.

The chain carries TRBV9 and TRBJ2-3; TRBD1 is a possible D gene (6 bases). V was shortened by 0 bases and J by 6 bases, with 17 bases between the two germline ends. Germline CDR1 is SGDLS and CDR2 is YYNGEE. This CDR3 spans 16 amino acids. CDR3 loop: CASSVEPTGFSDTQYF. CDR3 coding DNA: TGTGCCAGCAGCGTAGAGCCTACAGGGTTCTCCGATACGCAGTATTTT.

The chain has TRBV6-1 and TRBJ1-2, with 7 bases that match TRBD1. Trimming took 6 bases from V and 0 from J; bases not matched to a gene: 4. This CDR3 contains 14 residues. Per germline, CDR1 MNHNS and CDR2 SASEGT. The CDR3: CASSLQGTNYGYTF. The CDR3, as DNA: TGTGCCAGCAGCCTACAGGGGACTAACTATGGCTACACCTTC.

Only a few counts were recorded for this clonotype. V is TRBV6-1 and J is TRBJ1-5; maybe TRBD1 (5 bases). CDR3 size: 15 residues. The V gene lost 3 bases and the J gene lost 1 base, with 10 bases spanning the gap. Germline CDR1 is MNHNS and CDR2 is SASEGT. CDR3 bases: TGTGCCAGCAGTGACAGGGACCGGAGCAATCAGCCCCAGCATTTT. This codes for CASSDRDRSNQPQHF.

The chain uses TRBV10-1 and TRBJ1-1, with D possibly TRBD1 on 5 matching bases. Germline-derived CDR1 and CDR2 are WNHNN and SYGVQD (reference sequence). CDR3 length: 15 amino acids. Trimming took 3 bases from V and 8 from J, leaving 19 bases between them. The CDR3 here is CASSDSGAGLMEAFF. Here the CDR3 DNA reads TGCGCCAGCAGTGATAGTGGGGCAGGGCTGATGGAAGCTTTCTTT.

The DNA of the CDR3 is TGTGCCAGCAGCCAATTCCGGACAGGAACCTACGAGCAGTACTTC. Its translation: CASSQFRTGTYEQYF. The chain employs TRBV16 and TRBJ2-7, with 7 nucleotides matching TRBD1. After removal of 1 base from V and 2 bases from J, the junction contained 5 bases not matched to a gene. CDR1 is KGHSY, CDR2 FQNENV, per germline. The CDR3 runs 15 residues. The full variable domain, completed using reference TRBV16 and TRBJ2-7, is GEEVAQTPKHLVRGEGQKAKLYCAPIKGHSYVFWYQQVLKNEFKFLISFQNENVFDETGMPKERFSAKCLPNSPCSLEIQATKLEDSAVYFCASSQFRTGTYEQYFGPGTRLTVT.

The rearrangement uses TRBV18 and TRBJ2-2; 7 bases match TRBD1. CDR1 is KGHSH, CDR2 LQKENI, per germline. There are 15 residues in the CDR3. Unmatched junction bases numbered 2, after V lost 0 bases and J lost 4 bases. The CDR3 DNA is TGTGCCAGCTCACCACCGGCAGGGGGCACCGGGGAGCTGTTTTTT. It yields the protein CASSPPAGGTGELFF. Using reference TRBV18 and TRBJ2-2 for the parts outside the CDR3, the full variable domain is NAGVMQNPRHLVRRRGQEARLRCSPMKGHSHVYWYRQLPEEGLKFMVYLQKENIIDESGMPKERFSAEFPKEGPSILRIQQVVRGDSAAYFCASSPPAGGTGELFFGEGSRLTVL.

The chain combines TRBV4-1 with TRBJ1-1; 10 bases align to TRBD1. V lost 2 bases to trimming and J lost 4 bases; unmatched junction nucleotides: 4. CDR3 length equals 15 residues. The germline CDR1 and CDR2 sequences are MGHRA and YSYEKL. For the CDR3, the DNA is TGCGCCAGCAGCCAACGGACAGGGGGAGTCACTGAAGCTTTCTTT. Its protein is CASSQRTGGVTEAFF.

This sequence joins TRBV20-1 and TRBJ2-3; 8 positions match TRBD2. The trim removed 6 bases at V and 10 bases at J, leaving 9 bases unmatched. The CDR3 spans 12 residues. CDR1 and CDR2 from the germline V gene are DFQATT and SNEGSKA (reference sequence). Written as DNA, the CDR3 is TGCAGTGCCGGCCGGACTAGCTCGGCGCAGTATTTT. Amino acids: CSAGRTSSAQYF.